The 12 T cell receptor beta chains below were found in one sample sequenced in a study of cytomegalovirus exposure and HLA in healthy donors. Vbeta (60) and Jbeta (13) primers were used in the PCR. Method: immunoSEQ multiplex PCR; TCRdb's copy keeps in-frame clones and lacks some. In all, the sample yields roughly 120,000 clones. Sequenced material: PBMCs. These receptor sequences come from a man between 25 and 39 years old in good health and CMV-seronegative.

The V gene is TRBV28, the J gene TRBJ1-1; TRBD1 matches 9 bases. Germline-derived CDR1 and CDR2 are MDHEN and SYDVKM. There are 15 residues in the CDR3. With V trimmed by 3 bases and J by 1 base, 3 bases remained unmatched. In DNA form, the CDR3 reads TGTGCCAGCAGTTTGGAGGGACAGGGGAACACTGAAGCTTTCTTT. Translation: CASSLEGQGNTEAFF.

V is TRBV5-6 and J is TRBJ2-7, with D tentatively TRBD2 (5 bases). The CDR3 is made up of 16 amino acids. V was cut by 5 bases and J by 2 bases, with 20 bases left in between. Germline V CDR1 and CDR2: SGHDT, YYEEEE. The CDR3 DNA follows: TGTGCCAGCAGTCCCACGGCCTGGGGAGTAACCTACGAGCAGTACTTC. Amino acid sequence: CASSPTAWGVTYEQYF.

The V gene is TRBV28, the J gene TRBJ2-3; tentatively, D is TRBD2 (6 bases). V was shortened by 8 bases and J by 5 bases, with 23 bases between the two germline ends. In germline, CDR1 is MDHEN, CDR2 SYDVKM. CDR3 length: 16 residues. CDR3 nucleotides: TGTGCCAGCTTTTCGAGGGGCGGGATCTTCGGAGATACGCAGTATTTT. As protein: CASFSRGGIFGDTQYF.

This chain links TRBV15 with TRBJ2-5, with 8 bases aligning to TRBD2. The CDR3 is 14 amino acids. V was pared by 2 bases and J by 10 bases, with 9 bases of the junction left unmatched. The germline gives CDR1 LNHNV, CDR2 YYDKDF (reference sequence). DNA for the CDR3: TGTGCCACCAGCAGAACTAGCGGCAGAGTAGACCAGTACTTC. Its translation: CATSRTSGRVDQYF. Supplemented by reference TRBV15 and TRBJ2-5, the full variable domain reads DAMVIQNPRYQVTQFGKPVTLSCSQTLNHNVMYWYQQKSSQAPKLLFHYYDKDFNNEADTPDNFQSRRPNTSFCFLDIRSPGLGDTAMYLCATSRTSGRVDQYFGPGTRLLVL.

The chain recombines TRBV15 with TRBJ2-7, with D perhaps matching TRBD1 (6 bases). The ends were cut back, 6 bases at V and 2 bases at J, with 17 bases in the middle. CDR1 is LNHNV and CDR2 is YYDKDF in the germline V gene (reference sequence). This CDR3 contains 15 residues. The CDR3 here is CATRPVDSGTYEQYF. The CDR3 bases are TGTGCCACCAGGCCGGTGGACAGCGGAACCTACGAGCAGTACTTC.

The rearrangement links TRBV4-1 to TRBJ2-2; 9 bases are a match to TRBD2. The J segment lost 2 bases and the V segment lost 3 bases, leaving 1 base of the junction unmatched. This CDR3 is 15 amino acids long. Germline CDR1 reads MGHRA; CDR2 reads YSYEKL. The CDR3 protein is CASSQLAGNTGELFF. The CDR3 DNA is TGCGCCAGCAGCCAGCTAGCGGGAAACACCGGGGAGCTGTTTTTT.

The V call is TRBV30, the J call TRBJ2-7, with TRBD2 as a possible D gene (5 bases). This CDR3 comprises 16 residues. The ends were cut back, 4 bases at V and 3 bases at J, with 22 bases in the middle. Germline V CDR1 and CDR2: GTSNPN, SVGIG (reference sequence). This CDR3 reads CAWNRGPGTPGYEQYF. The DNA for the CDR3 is TGTGCCTGGAATCGCGGGCCGGGCACCCCGGGCTACGAGCAGTACTTC.

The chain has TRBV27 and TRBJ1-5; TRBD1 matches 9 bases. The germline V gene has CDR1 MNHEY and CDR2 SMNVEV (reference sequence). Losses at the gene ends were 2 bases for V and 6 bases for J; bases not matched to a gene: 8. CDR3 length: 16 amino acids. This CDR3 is CASSLAGTGSSQPQHF. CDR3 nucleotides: TGTGCCAGCAGTTTAGCCGGGACAGGGTCGAGTCAGCCCCAGCATTTT.

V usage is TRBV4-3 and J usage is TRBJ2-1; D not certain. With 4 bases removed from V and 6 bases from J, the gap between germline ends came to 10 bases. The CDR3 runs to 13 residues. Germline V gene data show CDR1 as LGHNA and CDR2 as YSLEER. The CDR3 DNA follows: TGCGCCAGCAGCCGCCGGGTAGCCAATGAGCAGTTCTTC. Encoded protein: CASSRRVANEQFF.

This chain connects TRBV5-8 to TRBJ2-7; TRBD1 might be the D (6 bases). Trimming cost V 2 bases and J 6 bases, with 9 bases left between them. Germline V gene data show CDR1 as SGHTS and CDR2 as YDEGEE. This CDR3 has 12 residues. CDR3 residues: CASSFNRAEQYF. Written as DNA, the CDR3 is TGTGCCAGCAGCTTCAACAGGGCCGAGCAGTACTTC. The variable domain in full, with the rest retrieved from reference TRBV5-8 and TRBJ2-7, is EAGVTQSPTHLIKTRGQQATLRCSPISGHTSVYWYQQALGLGLQFLLWYDEGEERNRGNFPPRFSGRQFPNYSSELNVNALELEDSALYLCASSFNRAEQYFGPGTRLTVT.

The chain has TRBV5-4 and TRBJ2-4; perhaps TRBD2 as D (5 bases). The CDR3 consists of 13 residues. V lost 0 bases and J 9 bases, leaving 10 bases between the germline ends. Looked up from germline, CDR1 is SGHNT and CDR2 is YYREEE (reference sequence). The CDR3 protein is CASSLGGKGIQYF. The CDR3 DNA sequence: TGTGCCAGCAGCTTGGGAGGGAAGGGCATTCAGTACTTC.

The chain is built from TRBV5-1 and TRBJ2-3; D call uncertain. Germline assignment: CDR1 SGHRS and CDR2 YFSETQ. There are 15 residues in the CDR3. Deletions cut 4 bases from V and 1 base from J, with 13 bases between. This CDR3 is CASSLRLEGTDTQYF. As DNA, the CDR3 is TGCGCCAGCAGCCTAAGGCTCGAGGGCACAGATACGCAGTATTTT.